The 7 T cell receptor beta chains below all came from one sample that was sequenced in a study of cytotoxic CD8 clonotypes in ibrutinib-treated CLL. The data were produced by immunoSEQ multiplex PCR, yet TCRdb's version contains in-frame clones alone and is incomplete. The table lists more than 200,000 clones, roughly 65% of them singletons, with around 5.9% in the top ten. The sample here was PBMCs, taken after 12 months of ibrutinib treatment. These TCRs come from a human donor with chronic lymphocytic leukemia.

This clone was detected only a few times. CDR3 in DNA: TGTGCCAGCAGCGTAGGATGGGAAGGTTCCTACGAGCAGTACTTC. Translating gives CASSVGWEGSYEQYF. The chain uses TRBV9 and TRBJ2-7; no clear D gene. Deletions cut 0 bases from V and 1 base from J, with 11 bases between. Germline loops: CDR1 SGDLS, CDR2 YYNGEE. This CDR3 is built from 15 residues.

In its sample, this clone was seen a few times. The rearrangement uses TRBV28 and TRBJ2-1; 14 bases are a match to TRBD2. The CDR3 runs to 19 residues. Germline assignment: CDR1 MDHEN and CDR2 SYDVKM. V lost 2 bases, J lost 0 bases, and 6 bases stayed unmatched. The CDR3 here is CASSLGTSGSWSSYNEQFF. CDR3 DNA sequence: TGTGCCAGCAGTTTAGGGACTAGCGGGAGTTGGAGCTCCTACAATGAGCAGTTCTTC. Using reference TRBV28 and TRBJ2-1 for the parts outside the CDR3, the full variable domain is DVKVTQSSRYLVKRTGEKVFLECVQDMDHENMFWYRQDPGLGLRLIYFSYDVKMKEKGDIPEGYSVSREKKERFSLILESASTNQTSMYLCASSLGTSGSWSSYNEQFFGPGTRLTVL.

This chain joins TRBV7-3 and TRBJ1-2, with 9 bases identical to TRBD1. Germline lookup yields CDR1 SGHTA and CDR2 FQGTGA. CDR3 length: 13 residues. V lost 4 bases to trimming and J lost 4 bases; unmatched junction nucleotides: 1. CDR3 bases: TGTGCCAGCAGCTGGGGACAGGGCTATGGCTACACCTTC. It codes for CASSWGQGYGYTF. Combining the CDR3 with reference TRBV7-3 and TRBJ1-2 gives the whole variable domain GAGVSQTPSNKVTEKGKYVELRCDPISGHTALYWYRQSLGQGPEFLIYFQGTGAADDSGLPNDRFFAVRPEGSVSTLKIQRTERGDSAVYLCASSWGQGYGYTFGSGTRLTVV.

This clone was found a few times. This chain uses TRBV20-1 with TRBJ1-5; no definite D call. V gave up 6 bases and J gave up 3 bases, with 6 bases separating them. The CDR3 runs to 11 residues. Germline CDR1 reads DFQATT; CDR2 reads SNEGSKA (reference sequence). As DNA, the CDR3 is TGCAGTGCAGGATTCAATCAGCCCCAGCATTTT. Amino acids: CSAGFNQPQHF.

The V gene is TRBV7-2, the J gene TRBJ2-5; D unresolved. Germline V gene lookup returns CDR1 SGHTA and CDR2 FQGNSA. V lost 5 bases, J lost 2 bases, and 15 bases lay in between. The CDR3 has 15 residues. The CDR3 DNA is TGTGCCAGCAGCCCCTATTCCGGCAGTCAAGAGACCCAGTACTTC. It codes for CASSPYSGSQETQYF.

The V gene is TRBV27, the J gene TRBJ1-2; D unresolved. Germline assignment: CDR1 MNHEY and CDR2 SMNVEV (reference sequence). The V and J ends lost 4 bases and 1 base respectively, with 13 bases between them. The CDR3 is made up of 15 amino acids. CDR3 loop: CASSSPLRGNYGYTF. Here the CDR3 DNA reads TGTGCCAGCAGTTCCCCTCTCCGAGGTAACTATGGCTACACCTTC.

This clone was recorded at least ten times. The V call is TRBV2, the J call TRBJ2-1; D unclear. Between the trimmed V and J ends, which lost 3 bases and 10 bases, there was a span of 13 bases. Germline CDR1 SNHLY, CDR2 FYNNEI. CDR3 length: 13 residues. The CDR3 is CASSDVGDLEQFF. The DNA of the CDR3 is TGTGCCAGCAGTGATGTTGGGGATCTGGAGCAGTTCTTC.